The text below deals with one T cell receptor (beta chain). The target antigen is unknown. This sample was included in a study of monozygotic twins with inflammatory bowel disease. Input per TCR library consisted of about 3.5 ug of total RNA. TCRdb re-called the 5' RACE reads; every CDR3 protein appears as one record, without DNA. The sample table includes hundreds of thousands of distinct CDR3 sequences. Germline assignment: CDR1 MNHNS and CDR2 SASEGT. This CDR3 spans 14 amino acids. Study-wide results and caveats: Healthy co-twins, by inverse Simpson, had higher TCRbeta diversity than their siblings with IBD.

The chain links TRBV6-1 to TRBJ2-1; with no DNA, the TCRdb D assignment of TRBD1 cannot be verified. The TCR was taken from a human donor with ulcerative colitis or Crohn's disease, or a healthy co-twin of an affected twin (not recorded which). Sequenced material: blood. The CDR3 spells CASTPGRGYNEQFF.